Below are 8 T cell receptor beta chains sequenced from a single sample in a study of T-cell memory formation after mild COVID-19. TCRdb called the 5' RACE reads again in MiXCR, with one record for every CDR3 protein. The sample comprises 400,000 or so distinct CDR3 sequences, approximately 20% of which are singletons, and approximately 8.4% rests with the top ten. Input material: PBMCs or a T cell subset sorted from them (not recorded which). The source is an adult woman who had mild COVID-19 (a few samples of this study predate the infection). Cell type and time point are not known.

This clonotype was seen a handful of times. The chain employs TRBV7-9 and TRBJ1-1; D may be TRBD1 (5 bases). Germline V gene lookup returns CDR1 SEHNR and CDR2 FQNEAQ (reference sequence). The CDR3 is made up of 13 amino acids. V lost 9 bases and J lost 6, with 17 bases in between. CDR3 sequence: CASGAAGEPEAFF. In nucleotides, the CDR3 is TGTGCCAGTGGGGCCGCGGGTGAGCCTGAAGCTTTCTTT.

This clonotype was detected ten times or more. The chain is built from TRBV20-1 and TRBJ2-5; 7 positions agree with TRBD2. V was pared by 1 base and J by 5 bases, with 1 base of the junction left unmatched. Germline V gene data show CDR1 as DFQATT and CDR2 as SNEGSKA (reference sequence). There are 12 residues in the CDR3. The CDR3 DNA is TGCAGTGCTAGAGTGGGGGGGGAGACCCAGTACTTC. Protein sequence: CSARVGGETQYF.

The chain couples TRBV5-1 to TRBJ2-7; 10 nucleotides agree with TRBD2. Trimming at V came to 1 base and at J to 3 bases, leaving 13 bases not matched to a gene. Germline CDR1 and CDR2: SGHRS and YFSETQ. The CDR3 loop spans 18 amino acids. The DNA of the CDR3 is TGCGCCAGCAGCTTGTCTACTAGCGGGGACCGAATCTTCTACGAGCAGTACTTC. Its protein is CASSLSTSGDRIFYEQYF.

In this sample, this clonotype turned up once. The chain combines TRBV5-1 with TRBJ2-1; TRBD1 might be the D (6 bases). The CDR3 sequence is 13 residues long. V was cut by 4 bases and J by 5 bases, with 10 bases left in between. In germline, CDR1 is SGHRS, CDR2 YFSETQ. This CDR3 is CASSGPGDNEQFF. The CDR3 nucleotides read TGCGCCAGCAGCGGGCCAGGGGACAATGAGCAGTTCTTC.

A few counts support this clonotype. V and J are TRBV12-3 or TRBV12-4 and TRBJ1-5, with D tentatively TRBD1 (5 bases). CDR3 length equals 14 residues. V was cut by 6 bases and J by 6 bases, with 15 bases left in between. The CDR3 DNA reads as TGTGCCAGCAGCCGCAGGGATGGAATTCAGCCCCAGCATTTT. The encoded protein is CASSRRDGIQPQHF.

The CDR3, as DNA: TGTGCCAGCAGCTCCAGTGAGGGTGAGACCCAGTACTTC. Protein: CASSSSEGETQYF. V gene TRBV9 combines with J gene TRBJ2-5, with D tentatively TRBD2 (5 bases). Germline CDR1 and CDR2: SGDLS and YYNGEE. This CDR3 contains 13 residues. The V end was cut by 4 bases, the J end by 5 bases, with 12 bases between.

The chain has TRBV19 and TRBJ1-5; 9 bases are shared with TRBD1. CDR1 is LNHDA and CDR2 is SQIVND in the germline V gene (reference sequence). The CDR3 spans 16 residues. J was trimmed by 2 bases and V by 3 bases; bases with no gene match: 5. CDR3 amino acids: CASSMGQGKGNQPQHF. The CDR3 DNA is TGTGCCAGTAGTATGGGACAGGGTAAGGGCAATCAGCCCCAGCATTTT.

In its sample, this clonotype was seen a few times. This sequence joins TRBV7-2 and TRBJ2-1; tentatively, D is TRBD2 (6 bases). Deletions cut 5 bases from V and 5 bases from J, with 19 bases between. Germline V CDR1 and CDR2: SGHTA, FQGNSA. The CDR3 has 16 residues. This CDR3 is CASSPRSGLIDNEQFF. CDR3 coding DNA: TGTGCCAGCAGCCCGAGGTCGGGACTCATCGACAATGAGCAGTTCTTC.